The 12 T cell receptor beta chains given below trace back to one sample, sequenced in a study of patients and donors after allogeneic stem cell transplantation. One entry per CDR3 protein results from TCRdb running MiXCR on the RT-PCR reads. Among 390,000 or so distinct CDR3 sequences listed, around 16% were seen once. Sequencing input: blood, either unsorted or a sorted T cell fraction (not recorded which). The receptors stem from a human donor who was either an allogeneic HSCT recipient or a stem cell or donor lymphocyte infusion donor (not recorded which). It is not recorded whose cells these are; they may come from a transplant donor.

This clonotype was observed a few times. J is TRBJ2-1 and V is TRBV24-1, with 11 bases lining up with TRBD2. In germline, CDR1 is KGHDR, CDR2 SFDVKD. Trimming at V came to 2 bases and at J to 0 bases, leaving 5 bases not matched to a gene. The CDR3 has 18 residues. CDR3 region: CATSDSGTSGSSYNEQFF. DNA of the CDR3: TGTGCCACCAGTGATTCCGGGACTAGCGGAAGCTCCTACAATGAGCAGTTCTTC.

The V and J genes are TRBV6-5 and TRBJ1-5; TRBD1 aligns across 8 bases. The germline V gene encodes CDR1 MNHEY and CDR2 SVGAGI. V shed 0 bases and J 9 bases; nucleotides not matched to a gene: 7. This CDR3 has 15 residues. Here the CDR3 DNA reads TGTGCCAGCAGTTACTCAAAGACAGGGGTTTGGCCCCAGCATTTT. It yields the protein CASSYSKTGVWPQHF.

The chain links TRBV5-1 to TRBJ2-5; no clear D gene. Germline CDR1 SGHRS, CDR2 YFSETQ. This CDR3 has 15 residues. Trimming cost V 1 base and J 5 bases, with 15 bases left between them. The CDR3 spells CASSLSPGLGETQYF. The CDR3 nucleotides read TGCGCCAGCAGCTTGTCGCCAGGATTAGGGGAGACCCAGTACTTC.

The chain recombines TRBV7-2 with TRBJ2-1; 9 bases are shared with TRBD2. Unmatched junction bases numbered 10, after V lost 5 bases and J lost 8 bases. The CDR3 consists of 15 residues. Looked up from germline, CDR1 is SGHTA and CDR2 is FQGNSA. The DNA of the CDR3 is TGTGCCAGCAGCCCGAGCCCGGGACTAGCACATGAGCAGTTCTTC. Its protein is CASSPSPGLAHEQFF.

This chain connects TRBV12-3 or TRBV12-4 to TRBJ1-5; 9 bases are shared with TRBD1. J gave up 2 bases and V 5 bases, and 4 bases lay outside the gene matches. This CDR3 contains 15 residues. The CDR3 here is CASSTGGSRNQPQHF. CDR3 bases: TGTGCCAGCAGTACAGGGGGCTCCCGCAATCAGCCCCAGCATTTT.

This chain links TRBV20-1 with TRBJ2-7; tentative D call: TRBD1 (6 bases). Germline assignment: CDR1 DFQATT and CDR2 SNEGSKA (reference sequence). V was clipped by 0 bases and J by 2 bases, with 14 bases between them. This CDR3 is built from 15 residues. As DNA, the CDR3 is TGCAGTGCTAGAGAGGGGGATAGGGGGACCTACGAGCAGTACTTC. Amino acid sequence: CSAREGDRGTYEQYF.

This clonotype showed up just a few times. The chain is built from TRBV20-1 and TRBJ1-2; tentatively, D is TRBD1 (6 bases). The CDR3 has 14 amino acids. With 5 bases removed from V and 3 bases from J, the gap between germline ends came to 16 bases. The germline V gene encodes CDR1 DFQATT and CDR2 SNEGSKA (reference sequence). Here the CDR3 DNA reads TGCAGTGCTGAGGACAGCTTACGGGACTATGGCTACACCTTC. It translates to CSAEDSLRDYGYTF.

The V call is TRBV7-9, the J call TRBJ2-4; no firm D call. Germline V gene sequence: CDR1 SEHNR, CDR2 FQNEAQ (reference sequence). The CDR3 length is 12 residues. With 4 bases removed from V and 7 bases from J, the gap between germline ends came to 8 bases. The CDR3 spells CASSSGPNIQYF. CDR3 coding DNA: TGTGCCAGCAGCTCCGGTCCTAACATTCAGTACTTC.

J is TRBJ2-4 and V is TRBV4-1; D remains ambiguous. CDR1 MGHRA and CDR2 YSYEKL come from the germline V gene. The CDR3 contains 17 residues. V shed 4 bases and J shed 0 bases, with 16 bases lying between them. In DNA, the CDR3 is TGCGCCAGCAGCCCAAATACAGTGGCGATAGCCAAAAACATTCAGTACTTC. As protein: CASSPNTVAIAKNIQYF.

The chain couples TRBV19 to TRBJ2-3; D perhaps matches TRBD1 (6 bases). The germline V and J ends were trimmed by 9 bases and 2 bases, with 15 bases remaining between them. The CDR3 has 14 amino acids. CDR1 is LNHDA and CDR2 is SQIVND in the germline V gene (reference sequence). DNA for the CDR3: TGTGCCAGCCCCGGACAGTGCTTCACAGATACGCAGTATTTT. This encodes CASPGQCFTDTQYF.

This clonotype was counted a few times. CDR3 region: CASSSRQGREEAFF. The CDR3 DNA reads as TGTGCCAGCAGCTCCCGACAGGGGCGGGAGGAAGCTTTCTTT. The chain carries TRBV11-3 and TRBJ1-1; 8 nucleotides align to TRBD1. V lost 4 bases and J lost 8; bases outside the gene matches: 9. Germline V gives CDR1 SGHNT, CDR2 YENEEA. The CDR3 loop spans 14 amino acids.

The V and J genes are TRBV20-1 and TRBJ2-4; 9 bases line up with TRBD2. The CDR3 spans 17 residues. V was clipped by 4 bases and J by 2 bases; unmatched bases: 12. Germline CDR1 is DFQATT and CDR2 is SNEGSKA (reference sequence). CDR3 nucleotides: TGCAGTGCTACTGGACTAGCGAGAGTAATAACCAAAAACATTCAGTACTTC. Translation gives CSATGLARVITKNIQYF.